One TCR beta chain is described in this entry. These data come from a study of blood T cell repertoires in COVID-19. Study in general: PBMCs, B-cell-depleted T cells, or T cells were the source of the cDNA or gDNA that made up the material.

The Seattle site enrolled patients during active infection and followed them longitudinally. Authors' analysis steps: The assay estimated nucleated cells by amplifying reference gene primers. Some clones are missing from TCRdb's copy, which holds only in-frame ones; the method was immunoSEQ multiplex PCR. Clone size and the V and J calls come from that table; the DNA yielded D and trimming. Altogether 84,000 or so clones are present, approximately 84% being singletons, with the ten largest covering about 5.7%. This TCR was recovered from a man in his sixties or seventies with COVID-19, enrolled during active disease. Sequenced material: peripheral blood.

DNA for the CDR3: TGTGCCAGCCAAAAGACAGGGGGCCGAAACACCATATATTTT. This encodes CASQKTGGRNTIYF. This chain links TRBV27 with TRBJ1-3; 10 bases map to TRBD1. The V segment lost 8 bases and the J segment 5 bases; nucleotides outside the gene matches: 6. This CDR3 spans 14 amino acids. The germline V gene encodes CDR1 MNHEY and CDR2 SMNVEV (reference sequence).